These T cell receptor beta chains were read from a single sample in a study of cytomegalovirus exposure and HLA in healthy donors. Generated by immunoSEQ multiplex PCR, the TCRdb table keeps only in-frame clones and is missing some. The sample lists under 80,000 clones, about 81% occurring once. Input material: PBMCs. These receptors were collected from a woman aged 25 to 45 in good health and CMV-seronegative. Each CDR3 is given with its conserved first and last residue. The D gene is left open where the match is weak. Not all rows give a size; the values are once, few, many and, for expanded clones, a class.

v_gene	j_gene	d_gene	abundance	CDR3nt	CDR3aa
TRBV4-1	TRBJ2-4	TRBD1	.	TGCGCCAGCAGCTGGGGACAGGGGGCCAAAAACATTCAGTACTTC	CASSWGQGAKNIQYF
TRBV7-6	TRBJ1-1	.	.	TGTGCCAGCAGCTTAGATTTGGTAGCGGGGAACACTGAAGCTTTCTTT	CASSLDLVAGNTEAFF
TRBV7-9	TRBJ2-5	.	.	TGTGCCAGCAGCTCTGGACATCTAGAGACCCAGTACTTC	CASSSGHLETQYF
TRBV21-1	TRBJ1-2	.	.	TGTGCCAGCAGCAAACCGTCAGGACAGGGGGCTCTCTATGGCTACACCTTC	CASSKPSGQGALYGYTF
TRBV9	TRBJ2-1	.	.	TGTGCCAGCAGCGCCCTAGTTAATGAGCAGTTCTTC	CASSALVNEQFF
TRBV7-2	TRBJ1-2	TRBD1	once	TGTGCCAGCAGCTTAGCGGGGCAGGGGGAACATGGCTACACCTTC	CASSLAGQGEHGYTF
TRBV7-2	TRBJ1-2	.	few	TGTGCCAGCAGCCCCCGGACGGGGTATGACTATGGCTACACCTTC	CASSPRTGYDYGYTF
TRBV13	TRBJ2-5	TRBD1	.	TGTGCCAGCAGCTTGTGGGGGACAGGGAGAGAGACCCAGTACTTC	CASSLWGTGRETQYF
TRBV5-1	TRBJ2-4	TRBD2	.	TGCGCCAGCAGAGAAGGACTAGCGGGGGACATTCAGTACTTC	CASREGLAGDIQYF
TRBV21-1	TRBJ1-1	.	.	TGTGCCAGGAGGGGACAGGGCAAGTTTAGGGAGAACACTGAAGCTTTCTTT	CARRGQGKFRENTEAFF
TRBV18	TRBJ2-7	.	few	TGTGCCAGCTCACCTTTCGGGACAAGCAACTACGAGCAGTACTTC	CASSPFGTSNYEQYF
TRBV6-1	TRBJ1-1	TRBD1	.	TGTGCCAGCAGTGAATTAGCAGGGGGCGGAACTGAAGCTTTCTTT	CASSELAGGGTEAFF
TRBV15	TRBJ1-2	TRBD1	.	TGTGCCACCAGCTTAGACAGGGGCCACAATAACTATGGCTACACCTTC	CATSLDRGHNNYGYTF
TRBV21-1	TRBJ2-4	.	.	TGTGCCAGCAGATGTCTAGCGGGAACTAAAAACATTCAGTACTTC	CASRCLAGTKNIQYF
TRBV5-4	TRBJ1-1	.	once	TGTGCCACTCGGACAGTGATAAACACTGAAGCTTTCTTT	CATRTVINTEAFF
TRBV19	TRBJ1-1	.	.	TGTGCCAGTAGTATAGAAGGCAGGGCGGCTTTCTTT	CASSIEGRAAFF
TRBV7-9	TRBJ2-5	.	once	TGTGCCAGCAGCCGACCAGGGGCCCAAGAGACCCAGTACTTC	CASSRPGAQETQYF
TRBV7-9	TRBJ1-5	TRBD1	few	TGTGCCAGCAGCTTAACAAATGGGCAGGGGGGACAGCCCCAGCATTTT	CASSLTNGQGGQPQHF
TRBV5-1	TRBJ1-4	.	.	TGCGCCAGCAGCTCCCGGGACAAGAATGAAAAACTGTTTTTT	CASSSRDKNEKLFF
TRBV9	TRBJ2-3	.	.	TGTGCCAGCAGCGTAGAGGGAGGATTGGGCACAGATACGCAGTATTTT	CASSVEGGLGTDTQYF
TRBV28	TRBJ2-3	.	few	TGTGCCAGCAGTTTAGACTGGATCACAGATACGCAGTATTTT	CASSLDWITDTQYF
TRBV6-5	TRBJ1-5	.	.	TGTGCCAGCAGCCGGCAGGGCAATCAGCCCCAGCATTTT	CASSRQGNQPQHF
TRBV4-3	TRBJ1-2	.	.	TGCGCCAGCAGCCCGGACAGCTCAATGAACTATGGCTACACCTTC	CASSPDSSMNYGYTF
TRBV11-2	TRBJ1-1	.	few	TGTGCCAGCAGCCTCCTCGGCGGGAACACTGAAGCTTTCTTT	CASSLLGGNTEAFF
TRBV5-1	TRBJ2-5	TRBD2	.	TGCGCCAGCAGCCTGGGGGGAGGGGAAGAGACCCAGTACTTC	CASSLGGGEETQYF
TRBV27	TRBJ1-1	.	.	TGTGCCAGCAGTTTTGGACAGATGAACACTGAAGCTTTCTTT	CASSFGQMNTEAFF
TRBV7-2	TRBJ1-1	TRBD1	.	TGTGCCAGCAGCTTAAATAGGGGGCTGAACACTGAAGCTTTCTTT	CASSLNRGLNTEAFF
TRBV19	TRBJ2-5	.	.	TGTGCCAGTAGTGGGACTTCGGGACTCTACCAAGAGACCCAGTACTTC	CASSGTSGLYQETQYF
TRBV27	TRBJ2-1	.	.	TGTGCCAGCATTGGATTGACGGGATTCAATGAGCAGTTCTTC	CASIGLTGFNEQFF
TRBV6-1	TRBJ1-5	TRBD1	.	TGTGCCAGCAGTGAGGGACAGGGAAGGGCGGGCAATCAGCCCCAGCATTTT	CASSEGQGRAGNQPQHF
TRBV4-1	TRBJ2-5	.	few	TGCGCCAGCAGCCTCAGACAGGATAACGGGGAGACCCAGTACTTC	CASSLRQDNGETQYF